This entry describes one TCR beta chain. Its specificity is unknown. A junction boundary mismatches the germline segment, possibly from a read error. The CDR3 runs 14 residues. In germline, CDR1 is LGHNA, CDR2 YNFKEQ. Unique molecular identifiers were used in preparing the TCRbeta library. TCRdb ran MiXCR on the PCR reads and lists one entry per CDR3 protein. This table has 600,000 to 700,000 distinct CDR3 sequences, about 12% appearing once. This entry is derived from a study of T-cell reconstitution after alpha-beta-depleted transplantation in children. Whole-study results and caveats: In some patients, recipient T cells and intrathymic progenitors surviving conditioning explained high day-60 diversity. The authors attributed T-cell counts and diversity one year after transplant mostly to newly produced T cells. As was reported, about two months after transplant, alpha-beta T cells came from several hundred expanded graft clones.

The receptor was isolated from a girl aged 2-10 years with congenital amegakaryocytic thrombocytopenia, due to receive a stem cell transplant. Source: PBMCs, taken before TCRalphabeta/CD19-depleted stem cell transplant. V gene TRBV4-2 combines with J gene TRBJ2-7; 11 nucleotides align to TRBD2. The CDR3 region is CASSSQTSGNEPYF. CDR3 in DNA: TGTGCCAGCAGCTCCCAGACTAGCGGGAACGAGCCGTACTTC.